Listed below are T cell receptor beta chains from one sample, sequenced in a study of blood T cell repertoires in COVID-19. Measured with immunoSEQ multiplex PCR; TCRdb has only the in-frame clones, and not every one. The table includes roughly 220,000 clones, around 82% detected once. Sequenced sample: peripheral blood. The receptor source for this set is a woman aged 70 to 79 with acute or convalescent COVID-19. Each CDR3 is given with its conserved first and last residue. A D gene is named only where the DNA matches it firmly. Size values are once, few and many counts, or a class for expanded clones, and some rows have none.

D: TRBD2
J: TRBJ2-3
size: .
V: TRBV5-1
DNA: TGCGCCAGCAGCTTGGGGGGAGGAACACTAGCGGGGAGCACAGATACGCAGTATTTT
CDR3: CASSLGGGTLAGSTDTQYF

D: .
J: TRBJ2-5
size: few
V: TRBV10-2
DNA: TGCGCCAGCAGTGAGTCAGGAGGGCCTTGGGGGACCCAGTACTTC
CDR3: CASSESGGPWGTQYF

D: TRBD1
J: TRBJ1-6
size: .
V: TRBV7-9
DNA: TGTGCCAGCAGCCGGGACAGGGGCCCCTATAATTCACCCCTCCACTTT
CDR3: CASSRDRGPYNSPLHF

D: .
J: TRBJ2-5
size: .
V: TRBV7-7
DNA: TGTGCTAGCAGCTTACTCGTAGGACGTTGGGAGTATCAAGAGACCCAGTACTTC
CDR3: CASSLLVGRWEYQETQYF

D: TRBD2
J: TRBJ2-1
size: .
V: TRBV6-1
DNA: TGTGCCAGCAGTGAACCTAGCGGGAGTATTAGTGAGCAGTTCTTC
CDR3: CASSEPSGSISEQFF

D: TRBD1
J: TRBJ1-5
size: .
V: TRBV10-2
DNA: TGCGCCAGCAGCGACAGGGGGCCCAATCAGCCCCAGCATTTT
CDR3: CASSDRGPNQPQHF

D: TRBD2
J: TRBJ2-7
size: .
V: TRBV4-2
DNA: TGTGCCAGCAGCCAAGGACTAGCGGACACCTACGAGCAGTACTTC
CDR3: CASSQGLADTYEQYF

D: TRBD2
J: TRBJ2-5
size: .
V: TRBV19
DNA: TGTGCCAGTAGTATTTCCGAGACTAGCGGAGAGACCCAGTACTTC
CDR3: CASSISETSGETQYF

D: TRBD1
J: TRBJ2-1
size: few
V: TRBV10-3
DNA: TGTGCCATCAGTGAGGACAGGGGGCTCGGAGAGCAGTTCTTC
CDR3: CAISEDRGLGEQFF

D: .
J: TRBJ2-1
size: .
V: TRBV19
DNA: TGTGCCAGTAGTACCAAAGGGACATCCCGCAATGAGCAGTTCTTC
CDR3: CASSTKGTSRNEQFF

D: TRBD2
J: TRBJ2-1
size: .
V: TRBV5-1
DNA: TGCGCCAGCAGCTTGGTTCCTAGCGGGATGGAGAGGAAGTTCTTC
CDR3: CASSLVPSGMERKFF